Each of the 24 T cell receptor beta chains below was sequenced from the same sample in a study of cytomegalovirus exposure and HLA in healthy donors. PCR was performed using 60 Vbeta and 13 Jbeta primers. TCRdb keeps only in-frame clones here, not all; method: immunoSEQ multiplex PCR. The sample includes under 150,000 clones, 70% to 80% of them seen just once. The material sequenced was PBMCs. These receptors originate from a man aged 30 to 39 in good health and CMV-seropositive.

The V and J genes are TRBV28 and TRBJ1-2; 7 bases agree with TRBD1. This CDR3 is built from 13 residues. Unmatched junction bases numbered 3, after V lost 5 bases and J lost 3 bases. Germline V gene sequence: CDR1 MDHEN, CDR2 SYDVKM. CDR3 residues: CASSITGDYGYTF. The CDR3 nucleotides are TGTGCCAGCAGTATAACAGGGGACTATGGCTACACCTTC.

Worth noting for this clone: One junction end disagrees with the germline gene, perhaps due to a read error. This sample also contains other DNA sequences that code for the same CDR3. The J gene is TRBJ1-4, the V gene TRBV6-5; D is ambiguous. Per germline, CDR1 MNHEY and CDR2 SVGAGI. The CDR3 spans 14 residues. CDR3 region: CASSSGIENEKLFF. The DNA of the CDR3 is TGCGCCAGCAGTTCGGGGATCGAAAATGAAAAACTGTTTTTT.

The V call is TRBV14, the J call TRBJ2-3; 10 nucleotides line up with TRBD2. CDR1 SGHDN and CDR2 FVKESK come from the germline V gene. The CDR3 length is 14 residues. The trim removed 8 bases at V and 4 bases at J, leaving 6 bases unmatched. DNA of the CDR3: TGTGCCAGCGGACCTAGCGGGAGTTCAGATACGCAGTATTTT. This translates into CASGPSGSSDTQYF. Full variable domain (rest looked up from reference TRBV14 and TRBJ2-3): EAGVTQFPSHSVIEKGQTVTLRCDPISGHDNLYWYRRVMGKEIKFLLHFVKESKQDESGMPNNRFLAERTGGTYSTLKVQPAELEDSGVYFCASGPSGSSDTQYFGPGTRLTVL.

The CDR3 sequence: CASSLYPGLNEQYF. Written as DNA, the CDR3 is TGTGCCAGCAGTTTATATCCAGGGCTCAACGAGCAGTACTTC. V and J are TRBV27 and TRBJ2-7, with D possibly matching TRBD1 (5 bases). Germline values: CDR1 MNHEY, CDR2 SMNVEV (reference sequence). V dropped 1 base and J dropped 5 bases, with 12 bases sitting between them. The length of the CDR3 is 14 residues.

The V gene is TRBV6-1, the J gene TRBJ1-4; weak D call: TRBD1 (5 bases). The CDR3 totals 11 residues. Germline assignment: CDR1 MNHNS and CDR2 SASEGT. Trimming removed 5 bases at V and 13 bases at J, with 11 bases between. The CDR3 DNA is TGTGCCAGCAGTTCTAGCGACAGACTGTTTTTT. Residues: CASSSSDRLFF.

The chain carries TRBV7-6 and TRBJ2-7; tentative D call: TRBD1 (5 bases). The V gene lost 2 bases and the J gene lost 2 bases, with 10 bases spanning the gap. CDR3 length: 14 amino acids. The V gene's germline CDR1 is SGHVS and CDR2 FNYEAQ. DNA for the CDR3: TGTGCCAGCAGCTTACAGGGCCATCCCTACGAGCAGTACTTC. It yields the protein CASSLQGHPYEQYF.

The chain combines TRBV7-9 with TRBJ1-1; no clear D. CDR3 length equals 13 residues. Trimming took off 1 base at V and 7 bases at J, with 10 bases between the two ends. Germline CDR1 reads SEHNR; CDR2 reads FQNEAQ (reference sequence). The CDR3 spells CASSLGLSLEAFF. In DNA form, the CDR3 reads TGTGCCAGCAGCTTAGGTCTATCGCTTGAAGCTTTCTTT. Using reference TRBV7-9 and TRBJ1-1 for the parts outside the CDR3, the full variable domain is DTGVSQNPRHKITKRGQNVTFRCDPISEHNRLYWYRQTLGQGPEFLTYFQNEAQLEKSRLLSDRFSAERPKGSFSTLEIQRTEQGDSAMYLCASSLGLSLEAFFGQGTRLTVV.

The CDR3 region has the DNA TGTGCCAGCGCCGGACTAGCGGACCTTTGCTCCTACAATGAGCAGTTCTTC. The encoded protein is CASAGLADLCSYNEQFF. V and J are TRBV6-4 and TRBJ2-1; 10 nucleotides match TRBD2. V trimming: 8 bases; J trimming: 0 bases; junction bases outside the gene matches: 10. The CDR3 spans 17 residues. Germline CDR1 reads MRHNA; CDR2 reads SNTAGT.

The genes are TRBV27 and TRBJ2-1, with D perhaps TRBD2 (5 bases). CDR1 is MNHEY, CDR2 SMNVEV, per germline (reference sequence). The V gene lost 4 bases and the J gene lost 6 bases, with 19 bases spanning the gap. The CDR3 is 16 residues long. The CDR3 DNA sequence: TGTGCCAGCAGTTCGGCTAGCCGGAGGACCTTCAATGAGCAGTTCTTC. Translating gives CASSSASRRTFNEQFF.

The CDR3 here is CASSPRGEVSEAFF. The CDR3 DNA reads TGCGCCAGCAGCCCCCGGGGGGAGGTCTCTGAAGCTTTCTTT. The gene calls are TRBV4-1 and TRBJ1-1; perhaps TRBD1 as D (5 bases). Germline CDR1 is MGHRA and CDR2 is YSYEKL. V was cut by 4 bases and J by 6 bases, with 15 bases left in between. The CDR3 has 14 residues.

The rearrangement joins TRBV6-1 to TRBJ1-1; D remains unclear. This CDR3 has 11 amino acids. Germline V gene lookup returns CDR1 MNHNS and CDR2 SASEGT. The germline V and J ends were trimmed by 7 bases and 4 bases, with 7 bases remaining between them. The CDR3, as DNA: TGTGCCAGCAAAGGGAGCACTGAAGCTTTCTTT. Translating it yields CASKGSTEAFF.

The chain combines TRBV30 with TRBJ1-5; the D is unclear. The CDR3 spans 13 residues. Trimming took off 0 bases at V and 1 base at J, with 4 bases between the two ends. CDR1 and CDR2 from the germline V gene are GTSNPN and SVGIG (reference sequence). Here the CDR3 reads CAWSVRSNQPQHF. DNA for the CDR3: TGTGCCTGGAGTGTCAGGAGCAATCAGCCCCAGCATTTT.

The rearrangement uses TRBV5-1 and TRBJ2-5, with 15 bases matching TRBD2. Germline-derived CDR1 and CDR2 are SGHRS and YFSETQ. The J segment lost 2 bases and the V segment lost 4 bases, leaving 6 bases of the junction unmatched. The CDR3 is 17 amino acids. The CDR3 spells CASSAPGLAGGQETQYF. For the CDR3, the DNA is TGCGCCAGCAGCGCGCCGGGACTAGCGGGAGGACAAGAGACCCAGTACTTC.

This clone has just one count. The CDR3 reads CASSLASASSYNEQFF. The DNA for the CDR3 is TGTGCCAGCAGCTTAGCGTCTGCCAGCTCCTACAATGAGCAGTTCTTC. The rearrangement joins TRBV7-9 to TRBJ2-1; D is unclear. The germline V gene has CDR1 SEHNR and CDR2 FQNEAQ (reference sequence). The CDR3 totals 16 residues. V dropped 0 bases and J dropped 0 bases, with 9 bases sitting between them.

By proportion, this clone is medium-sized. The CDR3 loop reads CASRVSGTGEYYEQYF. The CDR3 DNA follows: TGTGCCAGTAGAGTTTCCGGGACAGGGGAATACTACGAGCAGTACTTC. The V and J genes are TRBV19 and TRBJ2-7, with 10 bases that match TRBD1. J was trimmed by 3 bases and V by 6 bases; bases with no gene match: 11. Germline CDR1 is LNHDA and CDR2 is SQIVND (reference sequence). CDR3 length: 16 amino acids.

The gene calls are TRBV7-2 and TRBJ2-7; D perhaps matches TRBD1 (6 bases). The CDR3 sequence is 15 residues long. The germline V and J ends were trimmed by 1 base and 3 bases, with 13 bases remaining between them. The germline V gene encodes CDR1 SGHTA and CDR2 FQGNSA. CDR3 nucleotide sequence: TGTGCCAGCAGCTTAGGGACAGCTCGACTCTACGAGCAGTACTTC. It is translated as CASSLGTARLYEQYF.

The CDR3 DNA follows: TGCGCCAGCAGCTTGGCCTTAGCGGTTTACAATGAGCAGTTCTTC. Its protein product is CASSLALAVYNEQFF. The rearrangement joins TRBV5-1 to TRBJ2-1; a possible D gene is TRBD2 (6 bases). Germline loops: CDR1 SGHRS, CDR2 YFSETQ. The CDR3 is made up of 15 amino acids. V lost 0 bases to trimming and J lost 4 bases, with 11 bases between them.

CDR3: CASSLGGGMGGEQYF. CDR3 sequence (DNA): TGTGCCAGCAGCTTGGGTGGGGGGATGGGAGGCGAGCAGTACTTC. This chain links TRBV5-6 with TRBJ2-7, with a possible D match to TRBD2 (6 bases). V was trimmed by 0 bases and J by 6 bases, leaving 16 bases between them. This CDR3 has 15 amino acids. Germline values: CDR1 SGHDT, CDR2 YYEEEE.

The chain has TRBV9 and TRBJ2-5, with TRBD1 identical over 8 bases. J lost 5 bases, V lost 0 bases, and 6 bases had no gene match. Per the germline V gene, CDR1 is SGDLS and CDR2 is YYNGEE. CDR3 size: 15 residues. The CDR3 region has the DNA TGTGCCAGCAGCGTAGGGGCAGGGGGCGCGGAGACCCAGTACTTC. Protein: CASSVGAGGAETQYF.

This rearrangement joins TRBV6-5 to TRBJ1-2, with no clear D. The V gene's germline CDR1 is MNHEY and CDR2 SVGAGI. V gave up 5 bases and J gave up 4 bases, with 11 bases separating them. The CDR3 is 13 residues long. This CDR3 is CASSQPAGYGYTF. CDR3 nucleotides: TGTGCCAGCAGTCAACCCGCAGGCTATGGCTACACCTTC.

The chain uses TRBV10-3 and TRBJ2-6; TRBD2 matches 7 bases. CDR1 is ENHRY, CDR2 SYGVKD, per germline. This CDR3 comprises 19 residues. V shed 4 bases, J shed 1 base, and the junction held 13 bases outside the gene matches. CDR3 nucleotides: TGTGCCATCAGTGTCCCAGACGGGACTATGTCTTCTGGGGCCAACGTCCTGACTTTC. As protein: CAISVPDGTMSSGANVLTF.

This clone was seen more than once but under ten times. The rearrangement uses TRBV7-3 and TRBJ2-5; TRBD2 matches at 12 bases. V was pared by 4 bases and J by 1 base, with 4 bases of the junction left unmatched. Germline CDR1 SGHTA, CDR2 FQGTGA. The CDR3 length is 16 residues. CDR3 nucleotides: TGTGCCAGCAGCTCACAGGGACTAGCGGGCCAAGAGACCCAGTACTTC. Its translation: CASSSQGLAGQETQYF.

The chain is built from TRBV5-6 and TRBJ2-5, with D maybe TRBD2 (7 bases). Trimming removed 2 bases from V and 5 bases from J, with 16 bases in between. This CDR3 contains 15 residues. CDR1 is SGHDT, CDR2 YYEEEE, per germline. The CDR3 is CASSLEGGKKETQYF. CDR3 coding DNA: TGTGCCAGCAGCTTAGAGGGGGGGAAGAAGGAGACCCAGTACTTC.

The CDR3 DNA is TGTGCCAGCAGTGGGCAGAATCAAGAGACCCAGTACTTC. As protein: CASSGQNQETQYF. This chain joins TRBV2 and TRBJ2-5; D remains ambiguous. This CDR3 has 13 amino acids. V was cut by 4 bases and J by 2 bases, with 8 bases left in between. Germline assignment: CDR1 SNHLY and CDR2 FYNNEI.